This entry concerns a single TCR beta chain. The target antigen is unknown. This sample was included in a study of cytomegalovirus exposure and HLA in healthy donors. Study-wide background: Among about 200 million T cells, an earlier analysis found 90 million to 130 million unique TCR beta sequences. When 350 to 500 donors were genotyped, about 80% of them were found to fall in the Caucasian-associated ancestry cluster. Overall study findings and caveats: TRBV6-2, TRBV6-3 and some other V segments were excluded as indistinguishable. Usually a TCR sequence was rare, but some public TCRs were found in many donors.

The PCR had 60 Vbeta and 13 Jbeta primers. TCRdb's table, derived via immunoSEQ multiplex PCR, lists solely in-frame clones and lacks some. In the table there are 50,000 to 70,000 clones, 70% to 80% of which are singletons. Germline values: CDR1 SEHNR, CDR2 FQNEAQ (reference sequence). J was trimmed by 4 bases and V by 4 bases; bases with no gene match: 5. The CDR3 has 14 amino acids. The TCR comes from a girl aged 10 to 17 in good health and CMV-seropositive. The chain carries TRBV7-9 and TRBJ1-1; 8 nucleotides align to TRBD1. Sequenced sample: PBMCs. The CDR3 DNA reads TGTGCCAGCAGCTACGGACAGGGAGGCACTGAAGCTTTCTTT. Translating it yields CASSYGQGGTEAFF.